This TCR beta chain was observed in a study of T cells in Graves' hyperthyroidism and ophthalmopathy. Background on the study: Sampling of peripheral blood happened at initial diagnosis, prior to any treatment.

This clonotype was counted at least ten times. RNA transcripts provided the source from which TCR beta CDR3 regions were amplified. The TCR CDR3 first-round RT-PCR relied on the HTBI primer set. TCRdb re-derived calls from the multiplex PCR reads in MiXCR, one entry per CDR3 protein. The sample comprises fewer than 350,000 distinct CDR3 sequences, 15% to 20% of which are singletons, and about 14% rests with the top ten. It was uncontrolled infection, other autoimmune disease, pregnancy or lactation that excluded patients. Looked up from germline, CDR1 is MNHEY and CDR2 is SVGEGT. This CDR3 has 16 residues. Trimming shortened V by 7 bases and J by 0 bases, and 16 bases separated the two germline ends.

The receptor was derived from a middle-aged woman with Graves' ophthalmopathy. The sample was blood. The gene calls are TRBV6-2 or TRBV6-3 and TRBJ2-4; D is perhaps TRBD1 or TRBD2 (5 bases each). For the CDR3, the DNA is TGTGCCAGCATGATGGCTCGGGACCTAGCCAAAAACATTCAGTACTTC. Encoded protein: CASMMARDLAKNIQYF.